Here is one TCR beta chain with its context. Trimming took 6 bases from V and 4 from J, leaving 18 bases between them. This CDR3 contains 15 residues. Germline CDR1 reads MDHEN; CDR2 reads SYDVKM. The sample belongs to a study of blood T cell repertoires in COVID-19. About the research overall: Specimens from acute and convalescent COVID-19 originated in the United States, Italy and Spain.

In the study's own analysis: Counts of nucleated cells, estimated from reference gene primer amplification, were obtained. Clones were sequenced by immunoSEQ multiplex PCR, and TCRdb holds only the in-frame ones, with some missing. V and J calls plus clone size are reproduced from that table; the DNA served to infer D and trimming. Here the sample spans around 70,000 clones, around 83% being singletons. The specimen was peripheral blood. The sequence was obtained from a man in his fifties with acute or convalescent COVID-19. The genes are TRBV28 and TRBJ1-1; no firm D call. The CDR3 sequence is CASSPYGAGGTEAFF. In DNA, the CDR3 is TGTGCCAGCAGCCCCTATGGAGCGGGAGGCACTGAAGCTTTCTTT.